These T cell receptor beta chains were read from a single sample in a study of regulatory T cells in long-lasting Graves disease. TCRdb re-called the multiplex PCR reads with MiXCR, one entry per CDR3 protein. The sample has 700,000 or so distinct CDR3 sequences, around 32% seen once. Sample: peripheral blood mononuclear cells (PBMCs), taken when the disease was refractory, from a patient treated with antithyroid drugs. These receptors were taken from a female donor with Graves disease. The CDR3 runs from the conserved cysteine through the conserved F or W. The D gene is left open where the match is weak. The size entry is marked missing in some rows and otherwise reads once, few, many or a size class.

16	TRBV18	-	-	TRBJ1-2	CASSRLDSGGNYGYTF	TGTGCCAGCTCACGCCTGGACAGCGGTGGTAACTATGGCTACACCTTC
14	TRBV20-1	-	TRBD1	TRBJ2-7	CSARGDRAPHEQYF	TGCAGTGCTAGGGGGGACAGGGCCCCCCACGAGCAGTACTTC
14	TRBV25-1	-	-	TRBJ2-1	CASSGSSSYNEQFF	TGTGCCAGCTCCGGCAGTAGCTCCTACAATGAGCAGTTCTTC
14	TRBV29-1	-	-	TRBJ1-3	CSVGSGGSGNTIYF	TGCAGCGTTGGGTCGGGGGGATCTGGAAACACCATATATTTT
16	TRBV27	many	TRBD2	TRBJ2-5	CASSFLVGTRKETQYF	TGTGCCAGCAGTTTCCTCGTGGGGACTAGAAAAGAGACCCAGTACTTC
15	TRBV20-1	few	TRBD2	TRBJ2-5	CSASLPAGGGETQYF	TGCAGTGCCTCCCTCCCAGCGGGAGGTGGGGAGACCCAGTACTTC
14	TRBV20-1	-	-	TRBJ1-1	CSAPAGTKNTEAFF	TGCAGTGCTCCTGCCGGGACAAAGAACACTGAAGCTTTCTTT
14	TRBV11-2	-	TRBD2	TRBJ2-1	CASSRRLAGNEQFF	TGTGCCAGCAGCCGGAGACTAGCGGGGAATGAGCAGTTCTTC
14	TRBV29-1	few	-	TRBJ1-1	CSVEVRDGNTEAFF	TGCAGCGTTGAAGTCCGGGACGGGAACACTGAAGCTTTCTTT
15	TRBV20-1	few	TRBD1	TRBJ1-2	CSAAWDRVVSDGYTF	TGCAGTGCGGCTTGGGACAGGGTAGTAAGTGATGGCTACACCTTC
16	TRBV5-4	few	-	TRBJ1-1	CASSSRYGQWDTEAFF	TGTGCCAGCAGCTCCCGGTACGGACAATGGGACACTGAAGCTTTCTTT
16	TRBV28	many	-	TRBJ1-4	CASTRVDSLVREKLFF	TGTGCCAGCACTAGAGTGGACAGCCTCGTTCGCGAAAAACTGTTTTTT
15	TRBV11-2	few	-	TRBJ1-1	CASSILGQLNTEAFF	TGTGCCAGCAGCATATTGGGACAACTGAACACTGAAGCTTTCTTT
13	TRBV2	few	-	TRBJ2-6	CATGLSGANVLTF	TGTGCCACGGGACTTTCTGGGGCCAACGTCCTGACTTTC
13	TRBV5-1	once	TRBD2	TRBJ2-1	CASTSGRGNEQFF	TGCGCCAGCACAAGCGGGAGAGGGAATGAGCAGTTCTTC
14	TRBV6-1	-	TRBD1	TRBJ2-7	CASRAGTGGLRAYF	TGTGCCAGCAGAGCCGGGACAGGGGGCCTACGAGCCTACTTC
14	TRBV7-9	few	-	TRBJ2-5	CASSSEGGQETQYF	TGTGCCAGCAGCTCCGAGGGGGGCCAAGAGACCCAGTACTTC
14	TRBV29-1	few	-	TRBJ1-2	CSVEPGFRNYGYTF	TGCAGCGTAGAACCCGGGTTTAGGAACTATGGCTACACCTTC
15	TRBV7-9	many	-	TRBJ2-4	CASSLPGLAKNIQYF	TGTGCCAGCAGCTTACCGGGGTTAGCCAAAAACATTCAGTACTTC
15	TRBV19	few	-	TRBJ2-1	CASSIGGVTYNEQFF	TGTGCCAGTAGTATCGGGGGAGTAACCTACAATGAGCAGTTCTTC
15	TRBV11-2	many	TRBD1	TRBJ1-1	CASSLGWDRETEAFF	TGTGCCAGCAGCTTAGGATGGGACAGGGAGACTGAAGCTTTCTTT
13	TRBV4-1	-	TRBD2	TRBJ2-7	CASRSGRNDEQYF	TGCGCCAGCAGGAGCGGGAGAAACGACGAGCAGTACTTC
15	TRBV30	few	-	TRBJ2-2	CAWDPGTMESRELFF	TGTGCCTGGGACCCCGGGACAATGGAGTCCAGGGAGCTGTTTTTT
14	TRBV12-3/TRBV12-4	-	-	TRBJ1-1	CASRPAETNTEAFF	TGTGCCAGCAGACCCGCTGAGACGAACACTGAAGCTTTCTTT
15	TRBV7-2	-	-	TRBJ1-6	CASSLVGAPDSPLHF	TGTGCCAGCAGCTTAGTGGGGGCGCCTGATTCACCCCTCCACTTT
14	TRBV5-4	-	TRBD1	TRBJ1-2	CASGQGRANYGYTF	TGTGCCAGCGGACAGGGACGTGCTAACTATGGCTACACCTTC
16	TRBV11-1	few	TRBD1	TRBJ1-1	CASSRGQGLLNTEAFF	TGTGCCAGCAGCCGAGGACAGGGCCTGCTGAACACTGAAGCTTTCTTT
15	TRBV20-1	few	TRBD1	TRBJ1-2	CSARDGAGGDYGYTF	TGCAGTGCTAGAGATGGAGCAGGGGGAGACTATGGCTACACCTTC
14	TRBV7-2	-	-	TRBJ2-4	CASSLGGGRNIQYF	TGTGCCAGCAGCTTAGGGGGAGGACGGAACATTCAGTACTTC
15	TRBV19	-	TRBD1	TRBJ2-7	CANSRGRQGALEQYF	TGTGCCAATAGCAGAGGGAGACAGGGGGCTCTCGAGCAGTACTTC
12	TRBV20-1	once	-	TRBJ1-1	CSARGPLPEAFF	TGCAGTGCTAGGGGGCCCCTACCTGAAGCTTTCTTT
16	TRBV5-5	-	-	TRBJ2-1	CASSFGLQLLGNEQFF	TGTGCCAGCAGCTTTGGACTGCAGCTACTCGGCAATGAGCAGTTCTTC
15	TRBV9	-	-	TRBJ2-7	CASSVGAEFSYEQYF	TGTGCCAGCAGCGTAGGGGCAGAGTTCTCCTACGAGCAGTACTTC
11	TRBV28	many	-	TRBJ1-1	CASTLYTEAFF	TGTGCCAGCACCCTTTACACTGAAGCTTTCTTT
13	TRBV11-2	many	TRBD1	TRBJ2-7	CASSRTGVGEQYF	TGTGCCAGCAGCCGTACAGGGGTGGGGGAGCAGTACTTC
13	TRBV20-1	few	-	TRBJ1-2	CSAAKNAFGGYTF	TGCAGTGCTGCCAAGAACGCTTTCGGAGGCTACACCTTC
13	TRBV3-1	-	-	TRBJ2-7	CASSQGNGVEQYF	TGTGCCAGCAGCCAAGGTAATGGGGTCGAGCAGTACTTC
11	TRBV6-2/TRBV6-3	many	-	TRBJ2-5	CASSSYETQYF	TGTGCCAGCAGTTCATATGAGACCCAGTACTTC
15	TRBV28	few	TRBD1	TRBJ1-5	CASSLIVQGAQPQHF	TGTGCCAGCAGTTTAATCGTCCAGGGGGCTCAGCCCCAGCATTTT
15	TRBV18	-	TRBD1	TRBJ1-3	CASSPPGQGGNTIYF	TGTGCCAGCTCACCACCGGGACAGGGAGGAAACACCATATATTTT
12	TRBV29-1	few	-	TRBJ2-7	CSVVGPRGEQYF	TGCAGCGTAGTAGGGCCCCGAGGGGAGCAGTACTTC
14	TRBV11-2	-	-	TRBJ2-1	CASSSGGGINEQFF	TGTGCCAGCAGCTCCGGTGGGGGGATCAATGAGCAGTTCTTC
16	TRBV3-1	-	-	TRBJ1-4	CASSPRQGQGNEKLFF	TGTGCCAGCAGCCCCCGTCAAGGGCAGGGTAACGAAAAACTGTTTTTT
18	TRBV12-3/TRBV12-4	-	TRBD2	TRBJ2-4	CASSLTQGLALAKNIQYF	TGTGCCAGCAGTTTAACCCAAGGACTAGCCCTAGCCAAAAACATTCAGTACTTC
16	TRBV14	-	-	TRBJ2-5	CASSQGTASDQETQYF	TGTGCCAGCAGCCAAGGGACAGCTTCTGACCAAGAGACCCAGTACTTC
15	TRBV2	-	-	TRBJ1-5	CASSVRTTLGQPQHF	TGTGCCAGCAGTGTTCGGACAACCTTGGGTCAGCCCCAGCATTTT
13	TRBV11-2	-	-	TRBJ1-1	CASSLEGGLRAFF	TGTGCCAGCAGCTTAGAAGGGGGATTAAGAGCTTTCTTT
13	TRBV30	-	TRBD1	TRBJ1-1	CAWSVRQGTEAFF	TGTGCCTGGAGTGTACGACAGGGCACTGAAGCTTTCTTT
16	TRBV7-9	few	TRBD2	TRBJ2-5	CASRSTSGSDLETQYF	TGTGCCAGCAGATCTACTAGCGGGAGCGACTTGGAGACCCAGTACTTC